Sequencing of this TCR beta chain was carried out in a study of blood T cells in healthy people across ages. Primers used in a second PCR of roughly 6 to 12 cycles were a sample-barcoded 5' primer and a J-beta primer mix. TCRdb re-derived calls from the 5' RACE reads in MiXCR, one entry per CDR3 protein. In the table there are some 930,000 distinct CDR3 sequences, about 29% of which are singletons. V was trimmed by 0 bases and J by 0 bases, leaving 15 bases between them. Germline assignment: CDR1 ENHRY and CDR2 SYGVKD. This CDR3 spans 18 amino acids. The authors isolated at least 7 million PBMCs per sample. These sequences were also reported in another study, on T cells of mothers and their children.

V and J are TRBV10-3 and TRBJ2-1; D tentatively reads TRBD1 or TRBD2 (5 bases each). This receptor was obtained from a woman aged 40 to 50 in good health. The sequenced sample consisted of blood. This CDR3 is CAISESILRDGSYNEQFF. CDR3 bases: TGTGCCATCAGTGAGTCGATATTACGGGACGGCTCCTACAATGAGCAGTTCTTC.